This T cell receptor (beta chain) was sequenced in a study of blood T cell repertoires in COVID-19. Here immunoSEQ multiplex PCR was the method, and the copy in TCRdb shows in-frame clones only, minus some. This sample has about 68,000 clones, with 89% found just once. The sequencing input was peripheral blood. The receptor comes from a man in his fifties with active COVID-19.

The CDR3, as DNA: TGTGCCAGCAGTTACTCGAATATAGGCCCTGTCAGGGCCTATGATACGCAGTATTTT. Encoded protein: CASSYSNIGPVRAYDTQYF. The chain carries TRBV6-8 and TRBJ2-3; maybe TRBD1 (5 bases). This CDR3 contains 19 residues. The germline V gene has CDR1 MNHGY and CDR2 SAAAGT. Trimming left V 0 bases short and J 6 bases short, with 25 bases between.